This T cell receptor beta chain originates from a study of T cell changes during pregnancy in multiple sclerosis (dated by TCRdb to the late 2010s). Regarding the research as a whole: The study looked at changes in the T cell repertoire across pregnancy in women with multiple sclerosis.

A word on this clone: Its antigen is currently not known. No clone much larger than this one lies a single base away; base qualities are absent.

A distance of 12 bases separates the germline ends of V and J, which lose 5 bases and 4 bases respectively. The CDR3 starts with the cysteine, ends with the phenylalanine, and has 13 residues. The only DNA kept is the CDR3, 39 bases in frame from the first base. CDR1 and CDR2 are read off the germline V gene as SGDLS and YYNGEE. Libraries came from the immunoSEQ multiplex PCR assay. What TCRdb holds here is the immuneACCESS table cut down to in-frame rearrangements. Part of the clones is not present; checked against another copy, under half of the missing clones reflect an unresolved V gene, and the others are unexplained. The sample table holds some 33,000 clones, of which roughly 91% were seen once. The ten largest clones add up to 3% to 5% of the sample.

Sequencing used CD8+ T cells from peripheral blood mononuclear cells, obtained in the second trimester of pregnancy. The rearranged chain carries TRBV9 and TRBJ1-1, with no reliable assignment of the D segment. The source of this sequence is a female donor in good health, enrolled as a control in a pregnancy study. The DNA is TGTGCCAGCAGGGCTTGGAGTACCACTGAAGCTTTCTTT. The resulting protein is CASRAWSTTEAFF.